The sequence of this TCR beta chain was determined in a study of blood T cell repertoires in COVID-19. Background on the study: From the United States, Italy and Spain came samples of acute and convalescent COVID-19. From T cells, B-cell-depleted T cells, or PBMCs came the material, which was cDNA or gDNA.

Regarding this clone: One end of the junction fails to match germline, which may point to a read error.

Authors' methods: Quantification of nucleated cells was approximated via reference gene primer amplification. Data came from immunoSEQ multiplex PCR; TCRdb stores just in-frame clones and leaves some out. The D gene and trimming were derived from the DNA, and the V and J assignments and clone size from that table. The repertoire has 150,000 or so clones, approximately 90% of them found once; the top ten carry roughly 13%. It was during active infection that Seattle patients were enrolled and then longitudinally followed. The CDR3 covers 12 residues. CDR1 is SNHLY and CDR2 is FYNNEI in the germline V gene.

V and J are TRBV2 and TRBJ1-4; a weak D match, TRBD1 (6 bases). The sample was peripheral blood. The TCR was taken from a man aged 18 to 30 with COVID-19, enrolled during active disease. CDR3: CATLQGNEKLLF. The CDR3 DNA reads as TGTGCCACCTTACAGGGAAATGAAAAACTGCTTTTT.